The rows below give T cell receptor beta chains drawn from one sample of a study of Graves' ophthalmopathy and Graves' hyperthyroidism. TCRdb reprocessed the multiplex PCR reads with MiXCR, giving one entry per CDR3 protein. The table shows roughly 300,000 distinct CDR3 sequences, with 17% occurring only once. The sample was peripheral blood. These receptors all stem from an adult man with Graves' ophthalmopathy. The CDR3 runs from the conserved cysteine through the conserved F or W. The order of the fields is D gene, V gene, CDR3 length, clone size, J gene, CDR3 DNA, CDR3 protein. A D gene is named only where the DNA matches it firmly. Only some rows state a clone size, as once, few, many or a class for expanded clones.

>TRBD1|TRBV6-1|13|once|TRBJ2-7
TGTGCCAGCAGGCCGGGACAGGTCTACGAGCAGTACTTC
CASRPGQVYEQYF
>TRBD2|TRBV12-3/TRBV12-4|13|few|TRBJ2-7
TGTGCCAGCAGTATGGGACTAGCTGCCGAGCAGTACTTC
CASSMGLAAEQYF
>-|TRBV7-9|14|many|TRBJ2-5
TGTGCCAGCAGCCAGGCCCTTACCCAAGAGACCCAGTACTTC
CASSQALTQETQYF
>-|TRBV30|16|many|TRBJ2-7
TGTGCCTGGAGTGTCCGAGGGGGGCCCAGCTCCTACGAGCAGTACTTC
CAWSVRGGPSSYEQYF
>-|TRBV19|13|many|TRBJ1-1
TGTGCCAGTAGTATCCGGAGACAGGAGGAAGCTTTCTTT
CASSIRRQEEAFF
>TRBD1|TRBV6-2/TRBV6-3|17|many|TRBJ2-5
TGTGCCAGCAGTTACCACACTGGACAGGGTGAGGGGGAGACCCAGTACTTC
CASSYHTGQGEGETQYF
>-|TRBV12-3/TRBV12-4|15|many|TRBJ1-2
TGTGCCAGCAGTTTGGTGGGGGCTGATGACTATGGCTACACCTTC
CASSLVGADDYGYTF
>TRBD1|TRBV11-1|15|-|TRBJ2-2
TGTGCCAGCAGAAGATGGACAGGGAACACCGGGGAGCTGTTTTTT
CASRRWTGNTGELFF
>-|TRBV6-1|13|many|TRBJ1-1
TGTGCCAGCCACTCCGGGGGTGAAACTGAAGCTTTCTTT
CASHSGGETEAFF
>TRBD2|TRBV19|15|many|TRBJ2-5
TGTGCCAGTAGTATTCAGCGGGGGCCCCAAGAGACCCAGTACTTC
CASSIQRGPQETQYF
>-|TRBV7-8|15|many|TRBJ2-2
TGTGCCAGCAGCTTAGTGAGGGGTAACACCGGGGAGCTGTTTTTT
CASSLVRGNTGELFF
>TRBD2|TRBV24-1|17|-|TRBJ2-5
TGTGCCACCAGTGACCGACCGGGACTAGGATCGAGAGAGACCCAGTACTTC
CATSDRPGLGSRETQYF
>TRBD1|TRBV7-9|14|-|TRBJ1-6
TGTGCCAGCGACGGACAGGGATCGAATTCACCCCTCCACTTT
CASDGQGSNSPLHF
>-|TRBV6-2/TRBV6-3|14|many|TRBJ2-7
TGTGCCAGCAGTGACGGGACATATACCTACGAGCAGTACTTC
CASSDGTYTYEQYF
>TRBD1|TRBV5-1|16|many|TRBJ2-2
TGCGCCAGCAGCACCCACCGGACAGGGAGCACCGGGGAGCTGTTTTTT
CASSTHRTGSTGELFF
>-|TRBV2|13|-|TRBJ1-1
TGTGCCAGCATTTTCGCCGGGAACACTGAAGCTTTCTTT
CASIFAGNTEAFF
>-|TRBV30|15|many|TRBJ1-1
TGTGCCTGGAGTGTACTGGCAGGGGTGACAACTGAAGCTTTCTTT
CAWSVLAGVTTEAFF
>TRBD1|TRBV6-1|13|-|TRBJ1-5
TGTGCCATCTCGGACAGGGGGCATCAGCCCCAGCATTTT
CAISDRGHQPQHF
>-|TRBV5-1|16|many|TRBJ2-6
TGCGCCAGCAGCTGGGGCCCGAGCTCTGGGGCCAACGTCCTGACTTTC
CASSWGPSSGANVLTF
>-|TRBV28|14|-|TRBJ1-1
TGTGCCAGCAGTTTGGGAGGGGTGGACACTGAAGCTTTCTTT
CASSLGGVDTEAFF